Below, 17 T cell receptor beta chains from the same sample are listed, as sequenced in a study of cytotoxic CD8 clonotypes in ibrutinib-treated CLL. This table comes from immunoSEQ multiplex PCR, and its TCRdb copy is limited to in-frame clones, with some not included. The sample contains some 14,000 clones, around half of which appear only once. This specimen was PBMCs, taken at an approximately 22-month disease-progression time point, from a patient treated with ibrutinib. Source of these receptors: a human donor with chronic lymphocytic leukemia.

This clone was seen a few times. The CDR3 sequence: CASRTLETQYF. The CDR3 DNA sequence: TGTGCCAGCAGGACCCTAGAGACCCAGTACTTC. The chain combines TRBV27 with TRBJ2-5; no reliable D call. Trimming shortened V by 6 bases and J by 4 bases, and 6 bases separated the two germline ends. The CDR3 sequence is 11 residues long. Germline CDR1 reads MNHEY; CDR2 reads SMNVEV (reference sequence).

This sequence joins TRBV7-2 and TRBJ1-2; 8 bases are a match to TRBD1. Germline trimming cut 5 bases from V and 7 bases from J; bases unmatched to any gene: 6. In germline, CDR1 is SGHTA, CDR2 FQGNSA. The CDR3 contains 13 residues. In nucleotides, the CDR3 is TGTGCCAGCAGCCCCGACAGGGGTTCTGGCTACACCTTC. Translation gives CASSPDRGSGYTF.

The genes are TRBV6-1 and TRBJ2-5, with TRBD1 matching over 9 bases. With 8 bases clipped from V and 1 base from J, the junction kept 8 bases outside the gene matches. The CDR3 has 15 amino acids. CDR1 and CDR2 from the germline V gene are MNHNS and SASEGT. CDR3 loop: CASSGQGSFQETQYF. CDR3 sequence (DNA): TGTGCCAGCTCCGGACAGGGGAGTTTCCAAGAGACCCAGTACTTC.

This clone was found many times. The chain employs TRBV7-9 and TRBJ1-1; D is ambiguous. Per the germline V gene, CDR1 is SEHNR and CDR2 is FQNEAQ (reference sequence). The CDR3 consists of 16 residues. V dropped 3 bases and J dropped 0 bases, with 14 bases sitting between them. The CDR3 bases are TGTGCCAGCAGCTTCGACTTCGGAGATATGAACACTGAAGCTTTCTTT. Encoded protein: CASSFDFGDMNTEAFF.

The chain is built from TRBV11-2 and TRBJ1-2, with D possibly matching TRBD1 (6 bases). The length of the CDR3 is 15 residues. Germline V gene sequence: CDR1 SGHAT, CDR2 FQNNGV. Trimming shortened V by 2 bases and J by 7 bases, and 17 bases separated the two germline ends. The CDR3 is CASSLMGQQGRGYTF. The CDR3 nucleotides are TGTGCCAGCAGCTTAATGGGGCAACAGGGCCGTGGCTACACCTTC.

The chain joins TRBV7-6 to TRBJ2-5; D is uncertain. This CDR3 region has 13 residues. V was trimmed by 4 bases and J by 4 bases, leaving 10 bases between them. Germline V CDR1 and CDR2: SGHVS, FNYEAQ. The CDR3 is CASSSGWVETQYF. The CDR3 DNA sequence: TGTGCCAGCAGCTCTGGTTGGGTAGAGACCCAGTACTTC.

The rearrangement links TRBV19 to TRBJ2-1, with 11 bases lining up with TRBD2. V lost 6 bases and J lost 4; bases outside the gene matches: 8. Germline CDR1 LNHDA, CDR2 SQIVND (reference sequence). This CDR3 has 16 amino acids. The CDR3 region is CASRGTSGEVYNEQFF. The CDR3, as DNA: TGTGCCAGTAGGGGGACTAGCGGAGAAGTTTACAATGAGCAGTTCTTC.

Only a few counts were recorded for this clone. CDR3 residues: CSVSQGRENQPQHF. The CDR3 nucleotides read TGCAGCGTCAGCCAGGGCAGGGAGAATCAGCCCCAGCATTTT. This chain connects TRBV29-1 to TRBJ1-5; D may be TRBD1 (5 bases). Germline V CDR1 and CDR2: SQVTM, ANQGSEA. CDR3 length equals 14 residues. V gave up 6 bases and J gave up 4 bases, with 16 bases separating them.

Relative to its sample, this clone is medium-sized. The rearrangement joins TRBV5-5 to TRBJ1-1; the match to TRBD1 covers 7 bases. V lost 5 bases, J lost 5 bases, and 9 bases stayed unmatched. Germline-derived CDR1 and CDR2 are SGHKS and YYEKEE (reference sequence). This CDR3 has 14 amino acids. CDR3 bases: TGTGCCAGCAGGCATGGGAGGGGGCGGACTGAAGCTTTCTTT. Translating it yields CASRHGRGRTEAFF. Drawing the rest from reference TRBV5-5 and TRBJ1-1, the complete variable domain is DAGVTQSPTHLIKTRGQQVTLRCSPISGHKSVSWYQQVLGQGPQFIFQYYEKEERGRGNFPDRFSARQFPNYSSELNVNALLLGDSALYLCASRHGRGRTEAFFGQGTRLTVV.

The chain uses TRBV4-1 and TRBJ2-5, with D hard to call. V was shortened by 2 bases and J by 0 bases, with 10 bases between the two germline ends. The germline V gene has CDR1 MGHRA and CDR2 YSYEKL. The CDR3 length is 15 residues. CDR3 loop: CASSQITAYQETQYF. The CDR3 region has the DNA TGCGCCAGCAGCCAAATAACAGCATACCAAGAGACCCAGTACTTC.

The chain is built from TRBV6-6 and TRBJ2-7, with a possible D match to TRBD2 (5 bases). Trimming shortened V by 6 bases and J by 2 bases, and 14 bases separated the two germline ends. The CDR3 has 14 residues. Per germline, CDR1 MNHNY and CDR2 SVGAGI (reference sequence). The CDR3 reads CASSPPGGTYEQYF. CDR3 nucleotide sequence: TGTGCCAGCAGCCCCCCCGGAGGCACCTACGAGCAGTACTTC.

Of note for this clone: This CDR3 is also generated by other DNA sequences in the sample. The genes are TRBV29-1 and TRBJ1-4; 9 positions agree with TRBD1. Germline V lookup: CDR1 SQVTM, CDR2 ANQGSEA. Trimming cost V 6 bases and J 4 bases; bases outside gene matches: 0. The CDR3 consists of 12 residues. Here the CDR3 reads CSVGQGNEKLFF. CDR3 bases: TGCAGCGTGGGACAGGGTAATGAAAAACTGTTTTTT.

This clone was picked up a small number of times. The CDR3: CASSPEGVTEAFF. DNA of the CDR3: TGTGCCAGCAGCCCAGAGGGGGTTACTGAAGCTTTCTTT. The chain uses TRBV7-7 and TRBJ1-1, with D possibly matching TRBD1 (6 bases). The CDR3 has 13 amino acids. The germline V and J ends were trimmed by 5 bases and 5 bases, with 12 bases remaining between them. Germline CDR1 and CDR2: SSHAT and FNYEAQ (reference sequence).

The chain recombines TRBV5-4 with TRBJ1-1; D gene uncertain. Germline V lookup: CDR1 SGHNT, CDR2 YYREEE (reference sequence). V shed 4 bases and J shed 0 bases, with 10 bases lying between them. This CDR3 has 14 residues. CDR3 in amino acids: CASSVQALNTEAFF. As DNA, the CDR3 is TGTGCCAGCAGCGTGCAGGCGTTGAACACTGAAGCTTTCTTT. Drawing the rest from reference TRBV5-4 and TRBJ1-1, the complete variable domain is ETGVTQSPTHLIKTRGQQVTLRCSSQSGHNTVSWYQQALGQGPQFIFQYYREEENGRGNFPPRFSGLQFPNYSSELNVNALELDDSALYLCASSVQALNTEAFFGQGTRLTVV.

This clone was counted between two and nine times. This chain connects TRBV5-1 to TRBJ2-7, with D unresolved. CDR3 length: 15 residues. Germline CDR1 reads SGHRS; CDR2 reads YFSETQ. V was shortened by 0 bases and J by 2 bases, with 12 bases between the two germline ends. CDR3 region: CASSLEAGTPYEQYF. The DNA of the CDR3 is TGCGCCAGCAGCTTGGAGGCAGGAACTCCCTACGAGCAGTACTTC.

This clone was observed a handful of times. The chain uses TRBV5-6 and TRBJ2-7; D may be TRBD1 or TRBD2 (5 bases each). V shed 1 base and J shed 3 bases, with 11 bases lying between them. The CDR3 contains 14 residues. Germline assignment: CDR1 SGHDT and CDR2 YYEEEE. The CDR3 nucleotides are TGTGCCAGCAGCTTGCTTTGGGGGAACTACGAGCAGTACTTC. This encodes CASSLLWGNYEQYF.

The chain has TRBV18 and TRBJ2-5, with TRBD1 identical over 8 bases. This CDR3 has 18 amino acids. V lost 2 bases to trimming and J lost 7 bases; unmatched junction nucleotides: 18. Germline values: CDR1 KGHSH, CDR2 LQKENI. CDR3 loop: CASSPNLIRTGSLGTQYF. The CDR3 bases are TGTGCCAGCTCACCAAACCTAATACGGACAGGGTCCCTCGGGACCCAGTACTTC.